Each of the 7 T cell receptor beta chains below was sequenced from the same sample in a study of T cell repertoires in cytomegalovirus infection. TCRdb analysed the reads with MiXCR anew, one entry per CDR3 protein. Of fewer than 300,000 distinct CDR3 sequences in the sample, 20% to 30% were seen once. The sequenced sample was PBMCs. The receptors derive from a human donor in good health (CMV status not recorded). Some clones in this sample may be carry-over from other donors' samples.

The chain carries TRBV2 and TRBJ2-7; the match to TRBD2 covers 11 bases. Germline loops: CDR1 SNHLY, CDR2 FYNNEI. V shed 5 bases, J shed 3 bases, and the junction held 3 bases outside the gene matches. The CDR3 is 14 amino acids. As DNA, the CDR3 is TGTGCCAGCAGTTTAGCGGGGGGGTTCTACGAGCAGTACTTC. Its translation: CASSLAGGFYEQYF.

The V gene is TRBV19, the J gene TRBJ2-5; D call uncertain. V was trimmed by 6 bases and J by 4 bases, leaving 6 bases between them. Germline V lookup: CDR1 LNHDA, CDR2 SQIVND (reference sequence). The CDR3 is 11 amino acids. Written as DNA, the CDR3 is TGTGCCAGTAGGATTGGAGAGACCCAGTACTTC. It codes for CASRIGETQYF.

This clonotype was counted ten times or more. V usage is TRBV7-2 and J usage is TRBJ2-5; D not resolved. The CDR3 has 15 amino acids. The germline V gene has CDR1 SGHTA and CDR2 FQGNSA. V was cut by 1 base and J by 0 bases, with 9 bases left in between. The CDR3 DNA reads TGTGCCAGCAGCTTAGTCCCTAAGTACCAAGAGACCCAGTACTTC. Its protein is CASSLVPKYQETQYF.

This clonotype showed up just a few times. This rearrangement joins TRBV28 to TRBJ1-1, with 7 nucleotides matching TRBD1. The germline V gene encodes CDR1 MDHEN and CDR2 SYDVKM. The CDR3 spans 14 residues. V trimming: 6 bases; J trimming: 4 bases; junction bases outside the gene matches: 8. CDR3 region: CASRHSGTVTEAFF. DNA for the CDR3: TGTGCCAGCAGACATTCAGGGACAGTCACTGAAGCTTTCTTT.

A word on this clonotype: The junction departs from germline at one end; a sequencing error may be responsible. This chain uses TRBV7-7 with TRBJ2-5; unclear D gene. The V gene's germline CDR1 is SSHAT and CDR2 FNYEAQ (reference sequence). This CDR3 spans 13 amino acids. This CDR3 reads CASSLIHQETQYF. The DNA for the CDR3 is TGTGCTAGCAGCTTAATACATCAAGAGACCCAGTACTTC.

A single count supports this clonotype. The chain combines TRBV20-1 with TRBJ1-2, with a weak D call TRBD1 (5 bases). CDR1 DFQATT and CDR2 SNEGSKA come from the germline V gene (reference sequence). V dropped 6 bases and J dropped 5 bases, with 13 bases sitting between them. CDR3 size: 12 residues. CDR3 bases: TGCAGTGCCGACGGGGGGGTTTATGGCTACACCTTC. This sequence encodes CSADGGVYGYTF.

This chain links TRBV6-6 with TRBJ1-5; 9 positions match TRBD1. The CDR3 length is 18 residues. The germline V gene encodes CDR1 MNHNY and CDR2 SVGAGI (reference sequence). After removal of 6 bases from V and 0 bases from J, the junction contained 12 bases not matched to a gene. CDR3 bases: TGTGCCAGCAGCCGGGGACAGGGCCGGGGTTATAGCAATCAGCCCCAGCATTTT. It specifies CASSRGQGRGYSNQPQHF.